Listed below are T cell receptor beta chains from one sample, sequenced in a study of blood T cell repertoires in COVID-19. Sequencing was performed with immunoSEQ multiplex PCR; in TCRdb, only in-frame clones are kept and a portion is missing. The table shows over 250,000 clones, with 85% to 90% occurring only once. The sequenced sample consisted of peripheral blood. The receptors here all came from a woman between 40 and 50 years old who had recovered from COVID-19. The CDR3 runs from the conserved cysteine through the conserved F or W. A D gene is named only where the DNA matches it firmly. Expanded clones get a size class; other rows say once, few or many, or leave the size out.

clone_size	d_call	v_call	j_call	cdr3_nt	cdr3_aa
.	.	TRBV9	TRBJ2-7	TGTGCCAGCAGCGTAGGGGAGGGGGTCGGCTACGAGCAGTACTTC	CASSVGEGVGYEQYF
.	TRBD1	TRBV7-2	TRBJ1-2	TGTGCCAGCAGCTTAGTGCCCGGGACAGGGGTGATCTATGGCTACACCTTC	CASSLVPGTGVIYGYTF
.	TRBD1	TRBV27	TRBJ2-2	TGTGCCAGCAGTTCGCCAAAAGGGACAGGGGCGAACACCGGGGAGCTGTTTTTT	CASSSPKGTGANTGELFF
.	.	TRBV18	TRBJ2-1	TGTGCCAGCTCACCGGACAGCTACAATGAGCAGTTCTTC	CASSPDSYNEQFF
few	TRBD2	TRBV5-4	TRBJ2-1	TGTGCCAGCAGCACGGGACTAGCGGGGGGGCGGGATGAGCAGTTCTTC	CASSTGLAGGRDEQFF
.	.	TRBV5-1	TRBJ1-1	TGCGCCAGCACCCTCTCAGGGCCCGGGGAAGCTTTCTTT	CASTLSGPGEAFF
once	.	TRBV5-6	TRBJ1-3	TGTGCCAGCAGGTACCTCCGAGACACAAGCTCTGGAAACACCATATATTTT	CASRYLRDTSSGNTIYF
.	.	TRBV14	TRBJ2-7	TGTGCCAGCAGCCAAGTGGTAGCTACGAGGGCCGAGCAGTACTTC	CASSQVVATRAEQYF
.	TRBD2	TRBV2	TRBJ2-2	TGTGCCAGCAGGGTGACTAGCGGGGGGCGGAACGGGGAGCTGTTTTTT	CASRVTSGGRNGELFF
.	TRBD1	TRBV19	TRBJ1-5	TGTGCCAGTAGTATAGATCAGGATCCCGACAGGGGGCAACGTCAGCCCCAGCATTTT	CASSIDQDPDRGQRQPQHF
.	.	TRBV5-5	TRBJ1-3	TGTGCCAGCAGCTTGGTGGGGGGGTACTCTGGAAACACCATATATTTT	CASSLVGGYSGNTIYF
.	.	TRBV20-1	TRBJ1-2	TGCAGTGGGTTCGGTGGCTATGGCTACACCTTC	CSGFGGYGYTF
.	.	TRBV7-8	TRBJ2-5	TGTGCCAGCAGCCCCTCTACGGAGACCCAGTACTTC	CASSPSTETQYF
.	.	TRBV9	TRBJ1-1	TGTGCCAGCAGCGTGGGAGGGTATACTGAAGCTTTCTTT	CASSVGGYTEAFF
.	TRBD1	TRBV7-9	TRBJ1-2	TGTGCCAGCAGCTTGGGTGACAGGGTCTCCGACGGCTACACCTTC	CASSLGDRVSDGYTF
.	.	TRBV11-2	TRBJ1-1	TGTGCCAGCAGCTTCCATCCGGGCAGGGCGAACACTGAAGCTTTCTTT	CASSFHPGRANTEAFF
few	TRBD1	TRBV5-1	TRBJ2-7	TGCGCCAGCAGCTCCGGACAGGGTATCGTGAGCTCCTACGAGCAGTACTTC	CASSSGQGIVSSYEQYF
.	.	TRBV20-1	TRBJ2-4	TGCAGTGCCCCTTATACCGGCATTCAGTACTTC	CSAPYTGIQYF
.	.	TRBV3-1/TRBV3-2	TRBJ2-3	TGTGCCAGCGGTGACAGAGGGGGTTTCGCAGATACGCAGTATTTT	CASGDRGGFADTQYF
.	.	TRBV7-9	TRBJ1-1	TGTGCCAGCAGCTTCGACACTGAAGCTTTCTTT	CASSFDTEAFF
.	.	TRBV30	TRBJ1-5	TGTGCCTGGAGTGTACCGGTTCCCTTTAATCAGCCCCAGCATTTT	CAWSVPVPFNQPQHF